The present T cell receptor beta chain was sequenced within a study of long-term antiretroviral therapy in people with HIV. Study findings and constraints: Increased diversity was seen after ART, yet it remained lower than in transplant donor controls.

Remarks on this clone: Its antigen is as yet unknown.

Survey-level immunoSEQ v3.0 assays were run. Clones were sequenced by immunoSEQ multiplex PCR, and TCRdb holds only the in-frame ones, with some missing. The table lists about 30,000 clones, around 90% of them singletons. This specimen consisted of unsorted PBMCs, obtained 3.2 years before starting antiretroviral therapy. This clonotype was sampled from a man aged 45-65 years with HIV.

For the CDR3, the DNA is TGTGCCAGCAGCTTAGATATAATGGCTGGAAACACCATATATTTT. It yields the protein CASSLDIMAGNTIYF. The J gene is TRBJ1-3, the V gene TRBV7-2, with D unclear. CDR3 size: 15 residues. Germline V lookup: CDR1 SGHTA, CDR2 FQGNSA. Between the trimmed V and J ends, which lost 1 base and 2 bases, there was a span of 9 bases.